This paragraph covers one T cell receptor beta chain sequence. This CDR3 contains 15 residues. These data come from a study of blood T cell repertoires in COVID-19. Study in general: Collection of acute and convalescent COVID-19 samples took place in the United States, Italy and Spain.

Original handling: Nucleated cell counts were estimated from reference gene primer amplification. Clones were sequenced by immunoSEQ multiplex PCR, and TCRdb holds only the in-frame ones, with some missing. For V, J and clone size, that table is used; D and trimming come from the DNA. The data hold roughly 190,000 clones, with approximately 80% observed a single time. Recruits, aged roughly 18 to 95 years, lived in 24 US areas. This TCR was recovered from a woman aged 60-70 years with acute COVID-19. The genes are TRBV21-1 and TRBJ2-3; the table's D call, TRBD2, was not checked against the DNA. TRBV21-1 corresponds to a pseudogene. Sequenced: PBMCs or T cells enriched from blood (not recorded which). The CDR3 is CASSKVSSSADTQYF. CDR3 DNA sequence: TGTGCCAGCAGCAAAGTGAGTAGTAGCGCAGATACGCAGTATTTT.